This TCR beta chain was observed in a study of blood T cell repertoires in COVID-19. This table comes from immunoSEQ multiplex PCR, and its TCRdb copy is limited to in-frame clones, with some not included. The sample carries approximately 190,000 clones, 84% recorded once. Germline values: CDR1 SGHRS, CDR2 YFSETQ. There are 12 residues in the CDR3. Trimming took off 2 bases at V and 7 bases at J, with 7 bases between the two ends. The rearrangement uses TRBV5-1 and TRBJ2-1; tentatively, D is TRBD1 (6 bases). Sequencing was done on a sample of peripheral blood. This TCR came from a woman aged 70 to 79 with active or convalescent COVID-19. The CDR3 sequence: CASSFTGNEQFF. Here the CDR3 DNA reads TGCGCCAGCAGCTTTACAGGGAATGAGCAGTTCTTC.